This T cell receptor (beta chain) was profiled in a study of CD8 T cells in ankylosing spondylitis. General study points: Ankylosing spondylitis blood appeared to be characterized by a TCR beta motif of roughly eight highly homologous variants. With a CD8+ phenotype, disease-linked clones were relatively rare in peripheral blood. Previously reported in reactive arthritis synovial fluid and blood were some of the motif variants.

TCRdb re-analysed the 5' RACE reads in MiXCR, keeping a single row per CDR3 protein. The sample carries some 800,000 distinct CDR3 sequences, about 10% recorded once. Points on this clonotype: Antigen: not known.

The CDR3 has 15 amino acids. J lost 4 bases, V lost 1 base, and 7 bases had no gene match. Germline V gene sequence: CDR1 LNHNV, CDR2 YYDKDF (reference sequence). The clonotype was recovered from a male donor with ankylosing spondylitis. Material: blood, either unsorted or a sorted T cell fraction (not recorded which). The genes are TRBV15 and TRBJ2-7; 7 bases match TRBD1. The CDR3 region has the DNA TGTGCCACCAGCAGAGTGCGGACAGGCCAATACGAGCAGTACTTC. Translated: CATSRVRTGQYEQYF.